This T cell receptor (beta chain) was observed in a study of patients and donors after allogeneic stem cell transplantation. In TCRdb, the RT-PCR reads were re-called with MiXCR into one record per CDR3 protein. The top ten hold 33% of the sample, which has roughly 180,000 distinct CDR3 sequences, around 41% seen once. This clonotype has a handful of counts. Sequenced input: blood, either unsorted or a sorted T cell fraction (not recorded which). This receptor was identified in a human donor who was either an allogeneic HSCT recipient or a stem cell or donor lymphocyte infusion donor (not recorded which). It is not recorded whose cells these are; they may come from a transplant donor.

In DNA form, the CDR3 reads TGCAGCGTTGCTGAGCGGGAGTACGGCGAGCAGTACTTC. This translates into CSVAEREYGEQYF. This rearrangement joins TRBV29-1 to TRBJ2-7; 8 bases are shared with TRBD2. This CDR3 has 13 residues. Germline V gene data show CDR1 as SQVTM and CDR2 as ANQGSEA. V lost 4 bases, J lost 6 bases, and 8 bases stayed unmatched.